A selection of T cell receptor beta chains follows, all from one sample in a study of shared clonotypes between healthy human individuals. Only in-frame clones appear in the TCRdb table, and some are missing; sequencing was by immunoSEQ multiplex PCR. Among approximately 88,000 clones listed, 68% were seen once. Sequencing was done on a sample of memory CD8+ T cells sorted from blood. All receptors derive from a man under 40 in good health. Both conserved end residues are part of each CDR3. A D gene is named only where the DNA matches it firmly. Expanded clones are given a class, and other clones once, few, many or no size at all.

J | size | D | V | DNA | CDR3
TRBJ2-5 | - | - | TRBV7-9 | TGTGCCAGCAATAACCGGAGGATTGAGGAGACCCAGTACTTC | CASNNRRIEETQYF
TRBJ2-1 | once | TRBD1 | TRBV27 | TGTGCCAGCGAGGGACAGGGGCCTTCGAGCTCCTACAATGAGCAGTTCTTC | CASEGQGPSSSYNEQFF
TRBJ2-3 | - | TRBD2 | TRBV7-3 | TGTGCCAGCAGCCCGGGACTAGCGGGACCTTATGATACGCAGTATTTT | CASSPGLAGPYDTQYF
TRBJ2-7 | - | - | TRBV6-5 | TGTGCCAGCAGCCTTTGGGACGGGCGGCGGGTCGAGCAGTACTTC | CASSLWDGRRVEQYF
TRBJ1-4 | - | - | TRBV27 | TGTGCCAGCAGTGCCCGGGGGTGGAGGTGGAAACTGTTTTTT | CASSARGWRWKLFF
TRBJ2-7 | - | TRBD2 | TRBV11-2 | TGTGCCAGCAGCTTAGTCACTAGCGGGAAGAGGTACGAGCAGTACTTC | CASSLVTSGKRYEQYF
TRBJ2-2 | few | - | TRBV5-4 | TGTGCCAGCAGCTTGACAGGATCCGGGGAGCTGTTTTTT | CASSLTGSGELFF
TRBJ2-3 | - | TRBD2 | TRBV6-4 | TGTGCCAGCAGTACCAGGCTAGCGGCAGATACGCAGTATTTT | CASSTRLAADTQYF
TRBJ2-1 | - | - | TRBV11-2 | TGTGCCAGCAGCATAGACGAGGGCTACAATGAGCAGTTCTTC | CASSIDEGYNEQFF
TRBJ2-7 | few | - | TRBV21-1 | TGTGCCAGCAGCGCCCGGATGTACGAGCAGTACTTC | CASSARMYEQYF
TRBJ2-7 | - | - | TRBV5-4 | TGTGCCAGCAGCCCGAGCTGGGGCTACGAGCAGTACTTC | CASSPSWGYEQYF
TRBJ2-1 | - | - | TRBV10-2 | TGCGCCAGCAGTGTAGGCTACAATGAGCAGTTCTTC | CASSVGYNEQFF
TRBJ2-1 | - | TRBD2 | TRBV7-9 | TGTGCCAGCAGCTTACCTCAGCGGGATGTGCGTAATGAGCAGTTCTTC | CASSLPQRDVRNEQFF
TRBJ2-1 | - | - | TRBV7-2 | TGTGCCAGCACCTTCCGACTAGGATCCTATGAGCAGTTCTTC | CASTFRLGSYEQFF
TRBJ2-1 | - | TRBD1 | TRBV19 | TGTGCCAGTAGTATCCTCGGACAGGGGGTCAATGAGCAGTTCTTC | CASSILGQGVNEQFF
TRBJ2-7 | - | - | TRBV11-2 | TGTGCCAGCAGCTTACAGGACGGACTGGGTAACGAGCAGTACTTC | CASSLQDGLGNEQYF
TRBJ2-4 | - | - | TRBV2 | TGTGCCAGCAGTGTGGAGTTCTCCGGCATTCAGTACTTC | CASSVEFSGIQYF
TRBJ2-1 | once | - | TRBV18 | TGTGCCAGCTCACCTCGGGAGGCAGGGGCGTATGACAATGAGCAGTTCTTC | CASSPREAGAYDNEQFF
TRBJ2-1 | - | - | TRBV21-1 | TGTGCCAGTGTACTAGCGGGATGGAATGAGCAGTTCTTC | CASVLAGWNEQFF
TRBJ1-1 | - | - | TRBV28 | TGTGCCAGCAGCCCTTATATTTCTGAAGCTTTCTTT | CASSPYISEAFF
TRBJ2-6 | - | TRBD1 | TRBV10-3 | TGTGCCATCAGTGAGATCCCGGGACAGTTCGATTCTGGGGCCAACGTCCTGACTTTC | CAISEIPGQFDSGANVLTF
TRBJ1-5 | many | - | TRBV18 | TGTGCCAGCTCACCATTGTCAGAAAATCAGCCCCAGCATTTT | CASSPLSENQPQHF
TRBJ2-7 | - | - | TRBV6-1 | TGTGCCAGCAGTGAATCAGACGACAGGCTCGAGCAGTACTTC | CASSESDDRLEQYF
TRBJ2-3 | - | TRBD2 | TRBV7-8 | TGTGCCAGCAGCTTAGGCCGGGAGGTCCACACAGATACGCAGTATTTT | CASSLGREVHTDTQYF
TRBJ2-2 | - | - | TRBV6-5 | TGTGCCAGTCACGAAGGAGGGGGCACCGGGGAGCTGTTTTTT | CASHEGGGTGELFF
TRBJ2-3 | - | TRBD1 | TRBV29-1 | TGCAGCGTGCGGACAGGGGGAACAGATACGCAGTATTTT | CSVRTGGTDTQYF
TRBJ2-7 | once | TRBD1 | TRBV5-4 | TGTGCCAGCAGCGTCGACAGGGGACAAACCTACGAGCAGTACTTC | CASSVDRGQTYEQYF
TRBJ1-2 | - | - | TRBV6-5 | TGTGCCAGCAGTTACTCGAGCGGCAGGCGGGGCTACACCTTC | CASSYSSGRRGYTF
TRBJ2-3 | - | - | TRBV7-6 | TGTGCCAGCAGCTTAGAACGGACCACAGATACGCAGTATTTT | CASSLERTTDTQYF
TRBJ2-5 | - | TRBD2 | TRBV27 | TGTGCCAGCAGATCTAATAGCGGGAGGGGAGAGACCCAGTACTTC | CASRSNSGRGETQYF
TRBJ2-3 | once | TRBD2 | TRBV27 | TGTGCCAGCAGTTTCTCCGGGGGAGGGAGGACAGATACGCAGTATTTT | CASSFSGGGRTDTQYF
TRBJ2-5 | - | TRBD1 | TRBV10-3 | TGTGCCATCAGTAAAGACAGGGCTTCTCAAGAGACCCAGTACTTC | CAISKDRASQETQYF
TRBJ1-4 | - | - | TRBV28 | TGTGCCAGCAGCCTGTTGTACAGGGAGAATGAAAAACTGTTTTTT | CASSLLYRENEKLFF
TRBJ2-1 | - | TRBD2 | TRBV28 | TGTGCCAGCAGTTTAATAGCGGGAAACAATGAGCAGTTCTTC | CASSLIAGNNEQFF
TRBJ2-1 | - | - | TRBV2 | TGTGCCAGTCCCAAGGGGACTGAGCAGTTCTTC | CASPKGTEQFF
TRBJ2-7 | - | - | TRBV11-2 | TGTGCCAGCAGCTTAGGGTACGAGATCTCCTACGAGCAGTACTTC | CASSLGYEISYEQYF
TRBJ1-1 | - | - | TRBV4-3 | TGCGCCAGCAGCTTGAATTACGGTGAAGCTTTCTTT | CASSLNYGEAFF
TRBJ1-5 | - | TRBD1 | TRBV7-2 | TGTGCCAGCAGCTTAAGGGCAGGCGGGACAGGGAGCCAGCCCCAGCATTTT | CASSLRAGGTGSQPQHF
TRBJ1-2 | - | - | TRBV11-3 | TGTGCCAGCAGCCCCTCGGGGGTCGGTGGCTACACCTTC | CASSPSGVGGYTF
TRBJ2-1 | - | - | TRBV7-1 | TGTGCCAGCAGCCCGTCCCTTGGGACAATCCATGAGCAGTTCTTC | CASSPSLGTIHEQFF
TRBJ2-1 | - | - | TRBV10-3 | TGTGCCATGGGGCTTGAGGGTGAGCAGTTCTTC | CAMGLEGEQFF
TRBJ2-3 | once | TRBD1 | TRBV5-1 | TGCGCCAGCAGCCCAGGGACAGGGGCTACCAATACGCAGTATTTT | CASSPGTGATNTQYF
TRBJ1-1 | - | - | TRBV11-2 | TGTGCCAGCAGCACGATCCTCACTGAAGCTTTCTTT | CASSTILTEAFF
TRBJ1-5 | - | TRBD1 | TRBV2 | TGTGCCAGCAAGGACAGGGCGGGTCAGCCCCAGCATTTT | CASKDRAGQPQHF
TRBJ1-4 | - | - | TRBV10-2 | TGCGCCAGCAGTCCACAGCAACTTATTAATGAAAAACTGTTTTTT | CASSPQQLINEKLFF
TRBJ2-7 | - | TRBD2 | TRBV2 | TGTGCCAGCAGTGGAATAGCGGGAGGACACCCATTTTCGAGCTCCTACGAGCAGTACTTC | CASSGIAGGHPFSSSYEQYF
TRBJ1-2 | - | - | TRBV5-4 | TGTGCCAGCAGCTTGGACGGTGGCGGCTATGGCTACACCTTC | CASSLDGGGYGYTF
TRBJ2-5 | once | - | TRBV25-1 | TGTGCCAGCAGTGAATACCAAGAGACCCAGTACTTC | CASSEYQETQYF
TRBJ1-1 | once | TRBD1 | TRBV19 | TGTGCCAGTAGTATCCGCACAGGGGGAGGTACTGAAGCTTTCTTT | CASSIRTGGGTEAFF
TRBJ2-7 | few | - | TRBV25-1 | TGTGCCAGCAGTGACGTCCAGGACTCCTACGAGCAGTACTTC | CASSDVQDSYEQYF
TRBJ2-7 | - | - | TRBV11-3 | TGTGCCAGCAGAGCTAGGGAGACGGAGGGCGATGAACACTACGAGCAGTACTTC | CASRARETEGDEHYEQYF
TRBJ2-7 | - | - | TRBV28 | TGTGCCAGCAGTTCCCTTATTGTCGGCTACGAGCAGTACTTC | CASSSLIVGYEQYF